This TCR beta chain was identified during a study of glioma-infiltrating T cells after dendritic cell vaccination. At the level of the study: Patients had newly diagnosed or recurrent glioblastoma and received dendritic cell vaccines.

Broader study findings: Survival was not directly related to TCR clonality in these patients.

After removal of 5 bases from V and 5 bases from J, the junction contained 8 bases not matched to a gene. The CDR3 is 16 amino acids. The germline CDR1 and CDR2 sequences are MRHNA and SNTAGT. Primers: 60 V beta forward and 13 J beta reverse. Profiling relied on immunoSEQ multiplex PCR, and the TCRdb table lists in-frame clones only, not all of them. The repertoire consists of over 90,000 clones, with roughly 76% occurring once and the leading ten covering more than 10%. A remark on this clone: Its specificity is unknown.

No glioblastoma patient carried an isocitrate dehydrogenase mutation. This clonotype was obtained from a human donor with glioblastoma. The chain is built from TRBV6-4 and TRBJ2-1; 11 bases are shared with TRBD2. The material was blood, obtained before dendritic cell vaccination. In nucleotides, the CDR3 is TGTGCCAGCAGTTCGGACGGGACTAGCGGAAACAATGAGCAGTTCTTC. It encodes CASSSDGTSGNNEQFF.